This T cell receptor (beta chain) emerged from a study of blood T cells in healthy people across ages. In the study overall: For every two T cells, template switching captured about one barcoded beta molecule.

This clonotype was found a few times. Its cognate antigen is unknown. A J-beta primer mix and a sample-barcoded 5' primer were used in a second PCR of roughly 6 to 11 cycles. A single record per CDR3 protein comes from TCRdb applying MiXCR to the 5' RACE reads. The sample shows over 500,000 distinct CDR3 sequences, around 27% of them seen only once. Germline V lookup: CDR1 SEHNR, CDR2 FQNEAQ (reference sequence). The CDR3 is made up of 11 amino acids. The V end was cut by 1 base, the J end by 15 bases, with 10 bases between. The sample, 7.5 to 10 milliliters of peripheral blood, was drawn from each donor. The study, taken as a whole, reports: Underestimates were what the diversity estimates from one million T cells were considered to be.

These same records also appear under a second study, on T cells of mothers and their children. From that study: Researchers report slightly higher, though non-significant, overlap in related mother-child pairs than in unrelated pairs.

This chain uses TRBV7-9 with TRBJ2-1; unclear D gene. This receptor was obtained from a boy aged 2 to 10 in good health. The sequenced sample was blood. The CDR3 sequence: CASSLGQIWFF. The CDR3 DNA reads TGTGCCAGCAGCTTAGGTCAAATTTGGTTCTTC.